This T cell receptor (beta chain) is from a study of identical twins. The V and J ends lost 6 bases and 9 bases, in that order; junction bases with no gene match: 13. The germline CDR1 and CDR2 sequences are MNHEY and SVGEGT. The CDR3 loop spans 15 amino acids. MiXCR, applied by TCRdb to the 5' RACE reads, yields one record per CDR3 protein. This table holds 450,000 to 650,000 distinct CDR3 sequences, 9.6% found once. This sample also belongs to another study, concerning yellow fever vaccine responses in identical twins.

The chain recombines TRBV6-2 or TRBV6-3 with TRBJ2-1; TRBD1 matches at 8 bases. This TCR derives from a woman younger than 30 in good health. Material: PBMCs. CDR3 protein: CASRTPFGQGGEQFF. The CDR3 nucleotides read TGTGCCAGCAGGACCCCCTTTGGACAGGGCGGTGAGCAGTTCTTC.